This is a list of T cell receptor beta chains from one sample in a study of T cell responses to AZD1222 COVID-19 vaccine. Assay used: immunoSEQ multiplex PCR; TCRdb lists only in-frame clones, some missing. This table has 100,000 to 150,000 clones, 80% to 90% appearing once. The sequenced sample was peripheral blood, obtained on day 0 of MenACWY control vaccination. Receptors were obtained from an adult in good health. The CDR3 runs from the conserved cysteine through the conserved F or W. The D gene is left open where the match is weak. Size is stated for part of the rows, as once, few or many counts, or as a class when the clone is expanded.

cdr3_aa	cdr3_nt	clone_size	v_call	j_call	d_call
CASSGAFGRAEGAGELFF	TGTGCCAGCAGCGGTGCCTTCGGGAGGGCCGAGGGAGCCGGGGAGCTGTTTTTT	-	TRBV28	TRBJ2-2	TRBD2
CASGRQGTHTGELFF	TGTGCCAGCGGCCGACAGGGAACACACACCGGGGAGCTGTTTTTT	-	TRBV6-5	TRBJ2-2	TRBD1
CASSSSRGPYEQYF	TGTGCCAGCAGCTCATCCAGGGGGCCCTACGAGCAGTACTTC	-	TRBV7-9	TRBJ2-7	TRBD1
CASSLGFLGTTGELFF	TGCGCCAGCAGCTTAGGATTTTTAGGGACCACCGGGGAGCTGTTTTTT	-	TRBV5-1	TRBJ2-2	-
CASSMGGEQFF	TGTGCCAGCAGCATGGGCGGTGAGCAGTTCTTC	-	TRBV5-4	TRBJ2-1	-
CATTTGTANTGELFF	TGTGCCACCACGACCGGGACAGCTAACACCGGGGAGCTGTTTTTT	-	TRBV19	TRBJ2-2	TRBD1
CASSFGVNTGELFF	TGTGCCAGCAGCTTCGGAGTAAACACCGGGGAGCTGTTTTTT	-	TRBV7-2	TRBJ2-2	-
CSVDRTGLFSADTQYF	TGCAGCGTTGATAGGACAGGGCTTTTTTCCGCAGATACGCAGTATTTT	-	TRBV29-1	TRBJ2-3	TRBD1
CASSTPGLAGGSGSYNEQFF	TGTGCCAGTAGTACGCCCGGACTAGCGGGAGGATCCGGCTCCTACAATGAGCAGTTCTTC	-	TRBV19	TRBJ2-1	TRBD2
CAWVGRDRARTEAFF	TGTGCCTGGGTGGGGAGAGACAGGGCAAGAACTGAAGCTTTCTTT	-	TRBV7-3	TRBJ1-1	TRBD1
CASTTLATSEQYF	TGTGCCAGCACGACCCTAGCGACGAGCGAGCAGTACTTC	-	TRBV6-5	TRBJ2-7	-
CASSPWTGNSYGYTF	TGTGCCAGCAGCCCCTGGACAGGAAACTCCTATGGCTACACCTTC	-	TRBV7-9	TRBJ1-2	TRBD1
CASSTQGKGAFF	TGTGCCAGCAGCACACAGGGTAAAGGAGCTTTCTTT	-	TRBV11-3	TRBJ1-1	-
CASSIVGLAGNEQFF	TGTGCCAGTAGTATAGTGGGACTAGCGGGGAATGAGCAGTTCTTC	-	TRBV19	TRBJ2-1	TRBD2
CASSKSGQGLYEQYF	TGTGCCAGCAGCAAAAGTGGACAGGGGCTTTACGAGCAGTACTTC	-	TRBV21-1	TRBJ2-7	-
CASSLRYSGIVHEQYF	TGCGCCAGCAGCTTGAGATACAGCGGGATTGTCCACGAGCAGTACTTC	-	TRBV5-1	TRBJ2-7	TRBD2
CASSEAPGGRGGYTF	TGTGCCAGCAGTGAAGCTCCAGGGGGCCGAGGAGGCTACACCTTC	-	TRBV2	TRBJ1-2	TRBD1
CASSYNPAGTSIDNEQFF	TGTGCCAGCAGTTACAATCCCGCCGGGACTAGTATCGACAATGAGCAGTTCTTC	-	TRBV6-2/TRBV6-3	TRBJ2-1	TRBD2
CASSALLLNSPLHF	TGTGCCAGCAGCGCTTTGCTCCTCAATTCACCCCTCCACTTT	few	TRBV9	TRBJ1-6	-
CASSTSSGTGGNPFF	TGTGCCAGCAGTACCTCTTCCGGGACAGGGGGCAATCCGTTCTTC	-	TRBV6-5	TRBJ2-1	TRBD1
CASSLPNISALGDEQFF	TGCGCCAGCAGCTTACCGAACATTAGCGCCTTAGGGGATGAGCAGTTCTTC	-	TRBV5-1	TRBJ2-1	-
CASSQGAGQGNEQFF	TGTGCCAGCAGCCAAGGTGCGGGACAGGGGAATGAGCAGTTCTTC	-	TRBV3-1/TRBV3-2	TRBJ2-1	TRBD1
CSVEEPNEQFF	TGCAGCGTTGAGGAACCCAATGAGCAGTTCTTC	-	TRBV29-1	TRBJ2-1	-
CASSRTPRGKSGNTIYF	TGTGCCAGCAGCCGAACACCCAGGGGCAAATCTGGAAACACCATATATTTT	-	TRBV11-2	TRBJ1-3	-
CASSANNEQFF	TGTGCCAGCAGCGCCAACAATGAGCAGTTCTTC	-	TRBV5-6	TRBJ2-1	-
CASSSGPGAGNEQFF	TGTGCCAGCAGCTCGGGGCCGGGAGCGGGAAATGAGCAGTTCTTC	-	TRBV5-4	TRBJ2-1	TRBD2
CASSPGQGTEAFF	TGTGCCAGCTCACCGGGACAGGGGACTGAAGCTTTCTTT	-	TRBV18	TRBJ1-1	TRBD1